A selection of T cell receptor beta chains follows, all from one sample in a study of shared clonotypes between healthy human individuals. The assay was immunoSEQ multiplex PCR, and TCRdb's table has in-frame clones only and misses some. The sample has some 2.4 million clones; approximately 93% are singletons. The source material was naive CD4+ T cells from PBMCs. These receptors were obtained from a man aged 18 to 29 in good health. Some clones in this sample may be carry-over from other donors' samples. CDR3s include the opening cysteine and the closing phenylalanine or tryptophan. The order of the fields is J gene, D gene, clone size, V gene, CDR3 protein, CDR3 DNA. A D gene is named only where the DNA matches it firmly. Expanded clones are given a class, and other clones once, few, many or no size at all.

TRBJ1-1 | . | . | TRBV5-1 | CASSWGPENTEAFF | TGCGCCAGCAGCTGGGGACCGGAGAACACTGAAGCTTTCTTT
TRBJ1-3 | . | once | TRBV5-1 | CASSLGQLISGNTIYF | TGCGCCAGCAGCTTGGGGCAGCTGATCTCTGGAAACACCATATATTTT
TRBJ2-2 | . | . | TRBV7-2 | CASSLVSGNTGELFF | TGTGCCAGCAGCTTAGTTTCTGGGAACACCGGGGAGCTGTTTTTT
TRBJ1-2 | . | . | TRBV29-1 | CSVEDPTDPRDGYTF | TGCAGCGTTGAAGATCCCACAGACCCTCGGGATGGCTACACCTTC
TRBJ2-7 | . | . | TRBV6-5 | CASSYRGAGLNEQYF | TGTGCCAGCAGTTACCGGGGGGCGGGACTGAACGAGCAGTACTTC
TRBJ1-1 | . | few | TRBV4-1 | CASSQVGGQVVAFF | TGCGCCAGCAGCCAAGTCGGGGGGCAAGTTGTAGCTTTCTTT
TRBJ2-7 | TRBD1 | . | TRBV5-1 | CASSSGQGKGYEQYF | TGCGCCAGCAGCTCGGGACAGGGGAAAGGCTACGAGCAGTACTTC
TRBJ2-6 | TRBD1 | . | TRBV10-3 | CAISDLQTGEGANVLTF | TGTGCCATCAGTGACCTCCAGACAGGGGAGGGGGCCAACGTCCTGACTTTC
TRBJ2-3 | TRBD2 | . | TRBV6-4 | CASSDSGLAGETSTDTQYF | TGTGCCAGCAGTGACTCTGGGCTAGCGGGAGAGACTAGCACAGATACGCAGTATTTT
TRBJ1-3 | TRBD1 | . | TRBV7-9 | CASSPRPRDRAHGNTIYF | TGTGCCAGCAGCCCCCGACCCCGGGACAGGGCGCATGGAAACACCATATATTTT
TRBJ2-2 | . | . | TRBV6-6 | CASSYGQTGELFF | TGTGCCAGCAGTTACGGGCAAACCGGGGAGCTGTTTTTT
TRBJ2-2 | TRBD2 | . | TRBV9 | CASSVVPAGSTGELFF | TGTGCCAGCAGCGTAGTTCCAGCGGGGAGCACCGGGGAGCTGTTTTTT
TRBJ1-1 | . | . | TRBV6-5 | CASSYSYNRNTEAFF | TGTGCCAGCAGTTACTCCTATAACAGGAACACTGAAGCTTTCTTT
TRBJ2-7 | TRBD2 | . | TRBV7-3 | CASSLGLAANYEQYF | TGTGCCAGCAGCCTAGGGCTAGCGGCTAACTACGAGCAGTACTTC
TRBJ2-5 | TRBD2 | . | TRBV5-1 | CASSFSGTQETQYF | TGCGCCAGCAGCTTTAGCGGGACCCAAGAGACCCAGTACTTC
TRBJ2-5 | TRBD1 | . | TRBV15 | CATSRDNRGVQETQYF | TGTGCCACCAGCAGAGATAACAGGGGGGTCCAAGAGACCCAGTACTTC
TRBJ2-1 | TRBD2 | . | TRBV11-2 | CASSLVPPVTSGAYNEQFF | TGTGCCAGCAGCTTAGTCCCCCCGGTGACTAGCGGCGCATACAATGAGCAGTTCTTC
TRBJ2-7 | TRBD2 | . | TRBV9 | CASSVQAGGPTEQYF | TGTGCCAGCAGCGTTCAGGCGGGAGGCCCCACAGAGCAGTACTTC
TRBJ2-7 | . | . | TRBV19 | CASSMNTAYEQYF | TGTGCCAGTAGTATGAACACCGCCTACGAGCAGTACTTC
TRBJ2-7 | TRBD2 | . | TRBV7-3 | CASSLGGRLAGFEQYF | TGTGCCAGCAGCTTAGGCGGTCGACTAGCGGGGTTCGAGCAGTACTTC
TRBJ2-3 | TRBD1 | once | TRBV18 | CASSPMGQGAGDTQYF | TGTGCCAGCTCACCAATGGGACAGGGGGCCGGGGATACGCAGTATTTT
TRBJ2-1 | TRBD2 | . | TRBV7-2 | CASSAPLAGVLNEQFF | TGTGCCAGCAGCGCCCCGTTAGCGGGAGTTTTGAATGAGCAGTTCTTC
TRBJ2-3 | TRBD1 | . | TRBV5-1 | CASSLAGTGITDTQYF | TGCGCCAGCAGCTTGGCCGGGACAGGGATTACAGATACGCAGTATTTT
TRBJ2-1 | TRBD1 | . | TRBV4-2 | CASSQDNTDPGGPQFF | TGTGCCAGCAGCCAAGATAACACCGATCCAGGGGGTCCCCAGTTCTTC
TRBJ2-7 | TRBD2 | . | TRBV29-1 | CSVTGTSGSHEQYF | TGCAGCGTAACCGGGACTAGCGGGAGCCACGAGCAGTACTTC
TRBJ2-2 | . | . | TRBV7-9 | CASSLGGQGIGDGELFF | TGTGCCAGCAGCTTAGGTGGGCAGGGTATTGGAGACGGGGAGCTGTTTTTT
TRBJ2-7 | . | . | TRBV2 | CASDKLQGDEQYF | TGTGCCAGCGATAAGTTGCAAGGGGACGAGCAGTACTTC
TRBJ1-5 | . | . | TRBV5-1 | CASSLSGSENQPQHF | TGCGCCAGCAGCTTGTCGGGGTCAGAAAATCAGCCCCAGCATTTT
TRBJ1-3 | . | . | TRBV29-1 | CSVGEGVYSGNTIYF | TGCAGCGTTGGAGAGGGGGTATACTCTGGAAACACCATATATTTT
TRBJ2-1 | . | . | TRBV2 | CASTFRETDNEQFF | TGTGCCAGCACCTTTCGGGAGACCGACAATGAGCAGTTCTTC
TRBJ1-2 | TRBD1 | once | TRBV6-1 | CASSVRDRAPYTF | TGTGCCAGCAGTGTCCGGGACAGGGCCCCCTACACCTTC
TRBJ2-2 | . | . | TRBV6-1 | CASTGTLNTGELFF | TGTGCCAGCACGGGGACTCTTAACACCGGGGAGCTGTTTTTT
TRBJ2-7 | . | . | TRBV7-3 | CASSLMVGGAYEQYF | TGTGCCAGCAGCTTAATGGTTGGGGGCGCGTACGAGCAGTACTTC
TRBJ2-1 | . | . | TRBV5-1 | CASSRIPTGGGDNEQFF | TGCGCCAGCAGCCGAATACCGACAGGAGGGGGGGACAATGAGCAGTTCTTC
TRBJ2-6 | . | . | TRBV18 | CASSHNRAGPSSGANVLTF | TGTGCCAGCTCACACAACCGGGCTGGGCCCAGCTCTGGGGCCAACGTCCTGACTTTC
TRBJ1-1 | . | . | TRBV30 | CAWSVDPGASHAFF | TGTGCCTGGAGTGTAGACCCTGGAGCTAGTCATGCTTTCTTT
TRBJ1-2 | . | . | TRBV6-5 | CASSYSGLQDYGYTF | TGTGCCAGCAGTTACTCAGGTTTGCAGGACTATGGCTACACCTTC
TRBJ1-1 | . | . | TRBV7-9 | CASSLDAITEAFF | TGTGCCAGCAGCTTAGATGCCATTACTGAAGCTTTCTTT
TRBJ1-4 | . | . | TRBV4-1 | CASSQDGALEKLFF | TGCGCCAGCAGCCAAGACGGGGCCTTAGAAAAACTGTTTTTT
TRBJ1-4 | . | . | TRBV6-8 | CASSWWTRSRCNEKLFF | TGTGCCAGCAGTTGGTGGACACGCTCCCGATGCAATGAAAAACTGTTTTTT
TRBJ1-1 | . | . | TRBV9 | CASSETPGGNTEAFF | TGTGCCAGCAGCGAGACCCCGGGGGGGAACACTGAAGCTTTCTTT
TRBJ1-5 | TRBD1 | . | TRBV11-2 | CASSQQGGNQPQHF | TGTGCCAGCAGCCAGCAGGGGGGCAATCAGCCCCAGCATTTT
TRBJ2-7 | . | . | TRBV28 | CASRWGTYEQYF | TGTGCCAGCAGGTGGGGGACCTACGAGCAGTACTTC
TRBJ1-1 | . | . | TRBV18 | CASSPPGGKDTEAFF | TGTGCCAGCTCACCACCGGGGGGTAAAGACACTGAAGCTTTCTTT
TRBJ2-3 | . | . | TRBV7-6 | CASSYSGRTDTQYF | TGTGCCAGCAGCTACTCGGGACGCACAGATACGCAGTATTTT
TRBJ1-4 | . | once | TRBV4-1 | CASSQGSGQPNEKLFF | TGCGCCAGCAGCCAAGGGTCAGGACAGCCTAATGAAAAACTGTTTTTT
TRBJ2-5 | TRBD2 | . | TRBV10-3 | CAISEGLAGSQETQYF | TGTGCCATCAGTGAGGGACTAGCGGGGTCCCAAGAGACCCAGTACTTC
TRBJ2-5 | . | . | TRBV15 | CATSRDFRAQETQYF | TGTGCCACCAGCAGAGATTTTAGAGCCCAAGAGACCCAGTACTTC
TRBJ1-3 | . | . | TRBV5-4 | CASSLPTGNTIYF | TGTGCCAGCAGCTTGCCCACGGGAAACACCATATATTTT
TRBJ2-7 | TRBD1 | . | TRBV2 | CASSDQGETYEQYF | TGTGCCAGCAGTGACCAGGGGGAGACCTACGAGCAGTACTTC
TRBJ2-1 | . | . | TRBV7-2 | CASSLSQSSYNEQFF | TGTGCCAGCAGCCTTTCTCAGAGCTCCTACAATGAGCAGTTCTTC